This entry lists 13 T cell receptor beta chains sequenced from one sample in a study of cytomegalovirus exposure and HLA in healthy donors. 13 Jbeta primers and 60 Vbeta primers were used for the PCR. TCRdb keeps only in-frame clones here, not all; method: immunoSEQ multiplex PCR. In the table there are roughly 150,000 clones, about 72% of which are singletons. Sequencing used PBMCs. The receptors derive from a male donor in good health and CMV-seronegative.

The chain combines TRBV2 with TRBJ2-5, with a possible D match to TRBD1 (5 bases). The CDR3 is 13 residues long. The ends were cut back, 5 bases at V and 2 bases at J, with 9 bases in the middle. The germline V gene has CDR1 SNHLY and CDR2 FYNNEI. The CDR3 DNA reads as TGTGCCAGCAGTTTTAAGGGGCAAGAGACCCAGTACTTC. As protein: CASSFKGQETQYF.

J is TRBJ1-2 and V is TRBV27, with TRBD1 matching over 10 bases. This CDR3 spans 17 amino acids. CDR1 and CDR2 (germline): MNHEY, SMNVEV (reference sequence). Losses at the gene ends were 5 bases for V and 5 bases for J; bases not matched to a gene: 14. Here the CDR3 reads CASSPGTGAYKVYGYTF. The CDR3 DNA is TGTGCCAGCAGTCCCGGGACAGGGGCTTATAAGGTGTATGGCTACACCTTC.

The V and J genes are TRBV4-2 and TRBJ1-1; TRBD1 is a possible D gene (5 bases). Looked up from germline, CDR1 is LGHNA and CDR2 is YNFKEQ. Trimming removed 4 bases at V and 0 bases at J, with 12 bases between. The CDR3 is 15 amino acids. The CDR3 region is CASSLGADLNTEAFF. CDR3 bases: TGTGCCAGCAGCCTTGGGGCCGACCTGAACACTGAAGCTTTCTTT.

CDR3 residues: CASSGTSGGREFF. CDR3 in DNA: TGTGCCAGCAGTGGTACGAGCGGGGGACGAGAGTTCTTC. The rearrangement links TRBV28 to TRBJ2-1; TRBD2 agrees at 8 bases. This CDR3 spans 13 amino acids. CDR1 is MDHEN, CDR2 SYDVKM, per germline. J was trimmed by 14 bases and V by 5 bases; bases with no gene match: 11.

This clone was picked up a small number of times. J is TRBJ1-2 and V is TRBV19, with 7 bases fitting TRBD1. From germline, CDR1 is LNHDA and CDR2 SQIVND (reference sequence). There are 15 residues in the CDR3. J lost 8 bases, V lost 1 base, and 10 bases had no gene match. CDR3 nucleotides: TGTGCCAGTAGTATAGGTCGCGGCAGGGGGTTCGGCTACACCTTC. Protein product: CASSIGRGRGFGYTF.

The rearrangement links TRBV7-9 to TRBJ2-4, with D perhaps TRBD1 (6 bases). In germline, CDR1 is SEHNR, CDR2 FQNEAQ (reference sequence). Trimming cost V 2 bases and J 5 bases, with 13 bases left between them. This CDR3 contains 15 residues. The CDR3 nucleotides read TGTGCCAGCAGCTTACAGCTTCCAGGGGAAAACATTCAGTACTTC. Encoded protein: CASSLQLPGENIQYF.

V is TRBV13 and J is TRBJ2-1, with 7 bases aligning to TRBD2. Germline values: CDR1 PRHDT, CDR2 FYEKMQ (reference sequence). The CDR3 length is 15 residues. Trimming at V came to 3 bases and at J to 9 bases, leaving 11 bases not matched to a gene. CDR3: CASSLGGSPVSEQFF. CDR3 bases: TGTGCCAGCAGCTTGGGCGGGAGTCCGGTCAGTGAGCAGTTCTTC.

The rearrangement links TRBV27 to TRBJ2-7; no reliable D call. This CDR3 is 14 amino acids long. CDR1 MNHEY and CDR2 SMNVEV come from the germline V gene (reference sequence). V was clipped by 7 bases and J by 2 bases, with 15 bases between them. Written as DNA, the CDR3 is TGTGCCAGCAAAACGGCCCAACAGACCTACGAGCAGTACTTC. Translated: CASKTAQQTYEQYF.

This rearrangement joins TRBV5-1 to TRBJ2-1; TRBD2 aligns across 9 bases. The trim removed 0 bases at V and 9 bases at J, leaving 7 bases unmatched. The CDR3 spans 15 residues. Germline V gene data show CDR1 as SGHRS and CDR2 as YFSETQ. DNA of the CDR3: TGCGCCAGCAGCTTGGGGGGCGGGGGGGCCGGTGAGCAGTTCTTC. Translating it yields CASSLGGGGAGEQFF.

The chain recombines TRBV6-6 with TRBJ2-7, with TRBD1 matching 7 bases. The CDR3 runs 13 residues. The germline gives CDR1 MNHNY, CDR2 SVGAGI (reference sequence). V gave up 6 bases and J gave up 4 bases; unmatched junction bases: 6. CDR3 nucleotide sequence: TGTGCCAGCAGGGGACAGTCCATTTACGAGCAGTACTTC. Its translation is CASRGQSIYEQYF.

CDR3 in amino acids: CASMGQGVEQYF. CDR3 in DNA: TGTGCCAGCATGGGACAGGGGGTCGAGCAGTACTTC. This chain connects TRBV28 to TRBJ2-7, with 11 bases aligning to TRBD1. The germline gives CDR1 MDHEN, CDR2 SYDVKM. The junction had 2 bases not matched to a gene; V was cut back by 7 bases and J by 6 bases. This CDR3 has 12 residues.

The CDR3 region is CASSNSGRAAETQYF. Written as DNA, the CDR3 is TGTGCCAGCAGCAATAGCGGGAGGGCCGCAGAGACCCAGTACTTC. The chain has TRBV9 and TRBJ2-5; TRBD2 aligns across 11 bases. The V and J ends lost 4 bases and 4 bases, in that order; junction bases with no gene match: 6. CDR3 length: 15 amino acids. Germline V CDR1 and CDR2: SGDLS, YYNGEE.

The rearrangement links TRBV7-3 to TRBJ2-2; TRBD2 matches 8 bases. V was pared by 5 bases and J by 7 bases, with 6 bases of the junction left unmatched. The CDR3 runs to 14 residues. Germline values: CDR1 SGHTA, CDR2 FQGTGA. CDR3 in amino acids: CASSPASGGGELFF. CDR3 sequence (DNA): TGTGCCAGCAGCCCCGCCAGCGGGGGCGGGGAGCTGTTTTTT.